A single sample gave rise to the 19 T cell receptor beta chains below, sequenced in a study of OX40 agonist ivuxolimab in advanced cancers. Measured with immunoSEQ multiplex PCR; TCRdb has only the in-frame clones, and not every one. The sample consists of thousands of clones, about 85% of them appearing once. The material sequenced was CD4+ or CD8+ T cells sorted from blood, taken in a trial of the OX40 agonist ivuxolimab. These receptor sequences come from an adult with an advanced solid tumor such as melanoma, head and neck, liver or kidney cancer.

This chain links TRBV29-1 with TRBJ2-1; 15 bases fit TRBD2. Trimming took 7 bases from V and 7 from J; bases not matched to a gene: 5. Germline V lookup: CDR1 SQVTM, CDR2 ANQGSEA. The CDR3 has 14 residues. CDR3 sequence reads: CSAGLAGGWNEQFF. CDR3 DNA sequence: TGCAGCGCCGGACTAGCGGGGGGGTGGAATGAGCAGTTCTTC.

The rearrangement joins TRBV6-1 to TRBJ2-7; D might be TRBD1 or TRBD2, each matching 5 bases. Germline CDR1 is MNHNS and CDR2 is SASEGT. The CDR3 is 14 amino acids. Trimming removed 3 bases at V and 3 bases at J, with 12 bases between. CDR3 in amino acids: CASSDWGTHYEQYF. The CDR3 region has the DNA TGTGCCAGCAGTGATTGGGGGACCCACTACGAGCAGTACTTC.

The rearrangement uses TRBV7-3 and TRBJ2-7; D is unclear. Trimming took 1 base from V and 0 from J, leaving 10 bases between them. Germline-derived CDR1 and CDR2 are SGHTA and FQGTGA. This CDR3 is built from 15 residues. The CDR3 DNA follows: TGTGCCAGCAGCTTAAAAGTTGGTAGCTCCTACGAGCAGTACTTC. Amino acid sequence: CASSLKVGSSYEQYF.

The chain has TRBV15 and TRBJ1-3; D remains unclear. Between the trimmed V and J ends, which lost 3 bases and 0 bases, there was a span of 12 bases. This CDR3 contains 16 residues. The V gene's germline CDR1 is LNHNV and CDR2 YYDKDF (reference sequence). CDR3 residues: CATSSGGPSSGNTIYF. The CDR3 nucleotides read TGTGCCACCAGCAGTGGAGGCCCCAGCTCTGGAAACACCATATATTTT. The full variable domain, completed using reference TRBV15 and TRBJ1-3, is DAMVIQNPRYQVTQFGKPVTLSCSQTLNHNVMYWYQQKSSQAPKLLFHYYDKDFNNEADTPDNFQSRRPNTSFCFLDIRSPGLGDTAMYLCATSSGGPSSGNTIYFGEGSWLTVV.

The J gene is TRBJ2-2, the V gene TRBV6-5; no clear D. This CDR3 is built from 15 residues. The germline V gene encodes CDR1 MNHEY and CDR2 SVGAGI. Trimming pared 0 bases from V and 3 bases from J, leaving 8 bases between. CDR3 in amino acids: CASSYSLGDTGELFF. CDR3 in DNA: TGTGCCAGCAGTTACTCGTTAGGCGACACCGGGGAGCTGTTTTTT.

CDR3 protein: CASSIGGGISNQPQHF. CDR3 nucleotide sequence: TGTGCCAGTAGTATAGGGGGGGGGATTAGCAATCAGCCCCAGCATTTT. This rearrangement joins TRBV19 to TRBJ1-5, with D possibly TRBD1 on 5 matching bases. This CDR3 region has 16 residues. The germline V gene encodes CDR1 LNHDA and CDR2 SQIVND (reference sequence). Trimming stripped 1 base from V and 0 bases from J, with 10 bases between.

This clone was observed a single time. The chain uses TRBV4-2 and TRBJ2-5; D is possibly TRBD2 (6 bases). CDR3 length: 15 residues. The germline V and J ends were trimmed by 3 bases and 2 bases, with 13 bases remaining between them. Looked up from germline, CDR1 is LGHNA and CDR2 is YNFKEQ. This chain's CDR3 is CASSQDGRSQETQYF. The CDR3 bases are TGTGCCAGCAGCCAGGACGGGAGATCTCAAGAGACCCAGTACTTC.

V and J are TRBV7-6 and TRBJ1-2; weak D call: TRBD1 (5 bases). The germline V gene encodes CDR1 SGHVS and CDR2 FNYEAQ. Trimming took off 8 bases at V and 3 bases at J, with 22 bases between the two ends. The CDR3 is made up of 16 amino acids. Written as DNA, the CDR3 is TGTGCCAGCGGCTCTTTACCCAGCAGGGCAGACTATGGCTACACCTTC. This sequence encodes CASGSLPSRADYGYTF.

V and J are TRBV6-5 and TRBJ2-5, with unresolved D. This CDR3 is built from 14 residues. Germline V gene sequence: CDR1 MNHEY, CDR2 SVGAGI. V lost 0 bases and J 0 bases, leaving 5 bases between the germline ends. The CDR3 loop reads CASSYSGYQETQYF. CDR3 DNA: TGTGCCAGCAGTTACTCGGGCTACCAAGAGACCCAGTACTTC.

Written as DNA, the CDR3 is TGTGCCAGCAGTGAGGGGACCGGGAGGGGCGAGCAGTACTTC. Protein product: CASSEGTGRGEQYF. The chain recombines TRBV6-1 with TRBJ2-7; 8 bases align to TRBD2. V gave up 3 bases and J gave up 6 bases; unmatched junction bases: 7. This CDR3 spans 14 amino acids. Germline CDR1 and CDR2: MNHNS and SASEGT.

The rearrangement joins TRBV6-5 to TRBJ2-1, with TRBD2 as a possible D gene (5 bases). Germline values: CDR1 MNHEY, CDR2 SVGAGI. Trimming stripped 0 bases from V and 15 bases from J, with 15 bases between. The CDR3 contains 13 residues. The CDR3 loop reads CASSYSSGRDSFF. Here the CDR3 DNA reads TGTGCCAGCAGTTACTCCAGCGGACGAGACTCGTTCTTC.

CDR3 nucleotides: TGTGCCAGCAGCTTAGGTACAGGGAGCAATCAGCCCCAGCATTTT. This gives the protein CASSLGTGSNQPQHF. V and J are TRBV11-2 and TRBJ1-5; tentative D call: TRBD1 (6 bases). The ends were cut back, 1 base at V and 1 base at J, with 8 bases in the middle. Germline V CDR1 and CDR2: SGHAT, FQNNGV. CDR3 size: 15 residues.

The genes are TRBV7-3 and TRBJ2-1; D perhaps matches TRBD2 (6 bases). This CDR3 contains 16 residues. V dropped 4 bases and J dropped 7 bases, with 20 bases sitting between them. Germline V lookup: CDR1 SGHTA, CDR2 FQGTGA. Written as DNA, the CDR3 is TGTGCCAGCAGCTCCGTTACGGGAGAGGTGTTGAATGAGCAGTTCTTC. This codes for CASSSVTGEVLNEQFF. Variable domain in full (rest from reference TRBV7-3 and TRBJ2-1): GAGVSQTPSNKVTEKGKYVELRCDPISGHTALYWYRQSLGQGPEFLIYFQGTGAADDSGLPNDRFFAVRPEGSVSTLKIQRTERGDSAVYLCASSSVTGEVLNEQFFGPGTRLTVL.

The chain has TRBV19 and TRBJ1-5; the D gene is possibly TRBD1 (6 bases). Looked up from germline, CDR1 is LNHDA and CDR2 is SQIVND (reference sequence). The germline V and J ends were trimmed by 9 bases and 1 base, with 28 bases remaining between them. This CDR3 is 19 amino acids long. CDR3 in amino acids: CASKEILRWGATSNQPQHF. CDR3 sequence (DNA): TGTGCCAGCAAAGAAATCTTAAGGTGGGGGGCAACGAGCAATCAGCCCCAGCATTTT.

In this sample, this clone turned up a few times. The V and J genes are TRBV5-6 and TRBJ1-5, with D perhaps matching TRBD1 (6 bases). V lost 4 bases and J 3 bases, leaving 17 bases between the germline ends. This CDR3 contains 16 residues. Germline V lookup: CDR1 SGHDT, CDR2 YYEEEE. CDR3 in amino acids: CASSKGGGRVNQPQHF. Here the CDR3 DNA reads TGTGCCAGCAGCAAAGGAGGGGGACGGGTCAATCAGCCCCAGCATTTT.

The V and J genes are TRBV4-1 and TRBJ2-7; 8 bases line up with TRBD1. Germline trimming cut 4 bases from V and 3 bases from J; bases unmatched to any gene: 5. Germline CDR1 reads MGHRA; CDR2 reads YSYEKL. The CDR3 totals 14 residues. CDR3 sequence (DNA): TGCGCCAGCAGCCCAGCGACAGGGGTCTACGAGCAGTACTTC. Protein: CASSPATGVYEQYF.

The CDR3, as DNA: TGTGCCAGCAGAGAGTACACCGGGGAGCTGTTTTTT. Translation: CASREYTGELFF. V and J are TRBV27 and TRBJ2-2; D remains unclear. This CDR3 region has 12 residues. The germline V gene has CDR1 MNHEY and CDR2 SMNVEV (reference sequence). Trimming cost V 6 bases and J 3 bases, with 5 bases left between them.

J is TRBJ1-1 and V is TRBV27; 7 bases line up with TRBD1. CDR1 and CDR2 from the germline V gene are MNHEY and SMNVEV (reference sequence). This CDR3 is built from 12 residues. After removal of 6 bases from V and 11 bases from J, the junction contained 9 bases not matched to a gene. CDR3 sequence reads: CASSSHRGRAFF. CDR3 DNA sequence: TGTGCCAGCAGCTCACACAGGGGACGCGCTTTCTTT.

This clone appeared a single time. The chain uses TRBV10-3 and TRBJ2-1, with TRBD2 matching 7 bases. Germline V gene sequence: CDR1 ENHRY, CDR2 SYGVKD. There are 14 residues in the CDR3. The V segment lost 2 bases and the J segment 5 bases; nucleotides outside the gene matches: 3. This CDR3 is CAISEGTTDNEQFF. CDR3 nucleotides: TGTGCCATCAGTGAGGGGACTACCGACAATGAGCAGTTCTTC.